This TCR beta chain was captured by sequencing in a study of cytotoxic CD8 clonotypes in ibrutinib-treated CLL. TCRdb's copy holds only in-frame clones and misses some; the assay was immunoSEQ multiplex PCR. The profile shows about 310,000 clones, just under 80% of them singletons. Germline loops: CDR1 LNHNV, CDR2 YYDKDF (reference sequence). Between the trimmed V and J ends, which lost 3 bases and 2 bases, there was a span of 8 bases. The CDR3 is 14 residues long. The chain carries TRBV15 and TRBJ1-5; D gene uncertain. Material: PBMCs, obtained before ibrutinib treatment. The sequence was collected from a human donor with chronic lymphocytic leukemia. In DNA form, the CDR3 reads TGTGCCACCAGCAGGCGTACGGGCAATCAGCCCCAGCATTTT. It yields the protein CATSRRTGNQPQHF.